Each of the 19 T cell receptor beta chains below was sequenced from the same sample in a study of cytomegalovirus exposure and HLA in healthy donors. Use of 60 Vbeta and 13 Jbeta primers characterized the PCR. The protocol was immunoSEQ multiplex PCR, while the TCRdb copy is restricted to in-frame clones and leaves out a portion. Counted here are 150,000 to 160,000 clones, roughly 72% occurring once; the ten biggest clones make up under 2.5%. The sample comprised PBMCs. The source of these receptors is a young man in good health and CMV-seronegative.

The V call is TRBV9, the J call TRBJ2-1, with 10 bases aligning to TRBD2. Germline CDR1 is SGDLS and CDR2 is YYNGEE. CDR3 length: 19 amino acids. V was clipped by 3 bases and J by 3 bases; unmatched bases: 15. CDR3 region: CASSGYGAGGLDDYNEQFF. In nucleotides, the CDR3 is TGTGCCAGCAGCGGATACGGAGCGGGGGGGCTTGATGACTACAATGAGCAGTTCTTC.

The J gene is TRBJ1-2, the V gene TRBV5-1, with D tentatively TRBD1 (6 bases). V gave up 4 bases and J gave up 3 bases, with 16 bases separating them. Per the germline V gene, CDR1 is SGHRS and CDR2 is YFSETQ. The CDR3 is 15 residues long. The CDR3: CASSVEGGHHYGYTF. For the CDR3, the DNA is TGCGCCAGCAGCGTGGAGGGGGGGCATCACTATGGCTACACCTTC.

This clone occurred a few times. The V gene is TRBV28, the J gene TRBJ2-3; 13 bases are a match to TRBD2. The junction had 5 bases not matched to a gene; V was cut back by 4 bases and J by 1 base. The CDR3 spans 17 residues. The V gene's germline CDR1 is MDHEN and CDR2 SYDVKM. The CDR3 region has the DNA TGTGCCAGCAGTTCCCGACTAGCGGGGGGTGGCACAGATACGCAGTATTTT. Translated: CASSSRLAGGGTDTQYF.

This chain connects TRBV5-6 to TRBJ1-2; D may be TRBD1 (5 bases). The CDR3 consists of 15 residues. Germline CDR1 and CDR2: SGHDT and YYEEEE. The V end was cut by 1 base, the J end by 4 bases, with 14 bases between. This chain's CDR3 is CASSLLTASGYGYTF. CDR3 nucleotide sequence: TGTGCCAGCAGCTTGCTGACAGCATCGGGCTATGGCTACACCTTC.

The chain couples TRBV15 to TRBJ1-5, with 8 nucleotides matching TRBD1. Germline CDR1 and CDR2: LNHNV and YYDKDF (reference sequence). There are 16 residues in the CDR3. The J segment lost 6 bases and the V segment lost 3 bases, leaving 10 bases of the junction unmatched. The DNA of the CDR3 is TGTGCCACCAGCAGGAAACGACAGGGGCGAGTTCAGCCCCAGCATTTT. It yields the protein CATSRKRQGRVQPQHF. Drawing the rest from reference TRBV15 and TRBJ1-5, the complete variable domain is DAMVIQNPRYQVTQFGKPVTLSCSQTLNHNVMYWYQQKSSQAPKLLFHYYDKDFNNEADTPDNFQSRRPNTSFCFLDIRSPGLGDTAMYLCATSRKRQGRVQPQHFGDGTRLSIL.

The CDR3 DNA reads TGTGCCAGCAGCTTACCGGGACAGGGAAAGGGCTACACCTTC. Translation gives CASSLPGQGKGYTF. The V gene is TRBV5-8, the J gene TRBJ1-2; 9 bases align to TRBD1. The germline V gene encodes CDR1 SGHTS and CDR2 YDEGEE. The CDR3 runs 14 residues. The J segment lost 8 bases and the V segment lost 2 bases, leaving 7 bases of the junction unmatched.

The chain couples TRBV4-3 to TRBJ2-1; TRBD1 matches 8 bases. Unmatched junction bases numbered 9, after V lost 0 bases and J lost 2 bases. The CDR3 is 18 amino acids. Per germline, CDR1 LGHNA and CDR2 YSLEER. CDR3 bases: TGCGCCAGCAGCCAAGAAGTCTTAAGGACAGGGCCCTACAATGAGCAGTTCTTC. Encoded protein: CASSQEVLRTGPYNEQFF.

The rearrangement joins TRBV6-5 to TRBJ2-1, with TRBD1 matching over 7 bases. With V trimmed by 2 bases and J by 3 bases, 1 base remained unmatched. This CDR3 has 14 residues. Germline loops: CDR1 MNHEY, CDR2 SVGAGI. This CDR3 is CASSYGDSYNEQFF. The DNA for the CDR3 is TGTGCCAGCAGTTACGGGGACAGCTACAATGAGCAGTTCTTC.

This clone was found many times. CDR3 DNA sequence: TGTGCCAGCAGTGATAGCAGGGGGCAGGAAAAACTGTTTTTT. Translating it yields CASSDSRGQEKLFF. This sequence joins TRBV6-1 and TRBJ1-4, with TRBD1 identical over 8 bases. After removal of 3 bases from V and 8 bases from J, the junction contained 5 bases not matched to a gene. From germline, CDR1 is MNHNS and CDR2 SASEGT. CDR3 length: 14 amino acids.

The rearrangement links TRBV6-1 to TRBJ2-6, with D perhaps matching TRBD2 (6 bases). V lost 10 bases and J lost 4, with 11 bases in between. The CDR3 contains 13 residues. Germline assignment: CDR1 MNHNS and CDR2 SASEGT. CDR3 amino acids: CAIRSGGANVLTF. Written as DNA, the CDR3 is TGTGCCATCCGAAGCGGGGGGGCCAACGTCCTGACTTTC.

The CDR3 DNA is TGTGCCAGCAGCCCCTTAATAGCGGGGAGAACAGATACGCAGTATTTT. This gives the protein CASSPLIAGRTDTQYF. The chain links TRBV11-2 to TRBJ2-3; 8 nucleotides match TRBD2. V trimming: 5 bases; J trimming: 3 bases; junction bases outside the gene matches: 10. The germline V gene encodes CDR1 SGHAT and CDR2 FQNNGV. The CDR3 is 16 residues long.

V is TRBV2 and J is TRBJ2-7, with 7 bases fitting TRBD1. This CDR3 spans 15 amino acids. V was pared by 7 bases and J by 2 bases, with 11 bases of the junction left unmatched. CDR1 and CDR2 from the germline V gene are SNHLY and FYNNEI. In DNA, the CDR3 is TGTGCCAGCATGATTGACAGGGAAATTACCTACGAGCAGTACTTC. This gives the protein CASMIDREITYEQYF.

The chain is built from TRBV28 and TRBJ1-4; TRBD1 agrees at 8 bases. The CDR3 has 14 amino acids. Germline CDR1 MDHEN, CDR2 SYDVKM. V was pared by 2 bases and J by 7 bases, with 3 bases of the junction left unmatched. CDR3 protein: CASSLGQGGEKLFF. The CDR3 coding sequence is TGTGCCAGCAGTTTAGGACAGGGAGGTGAAAAACTGTTTTTT.

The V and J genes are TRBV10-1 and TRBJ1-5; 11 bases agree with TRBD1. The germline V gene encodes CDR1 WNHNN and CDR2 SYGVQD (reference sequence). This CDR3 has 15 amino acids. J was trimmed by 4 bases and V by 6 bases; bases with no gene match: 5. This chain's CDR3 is CASRDRGLSNQPQHF. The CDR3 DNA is TGCGCCAGCAGGGACAGGGGGCTATCTAATCAGCCCCAGCATTTT.

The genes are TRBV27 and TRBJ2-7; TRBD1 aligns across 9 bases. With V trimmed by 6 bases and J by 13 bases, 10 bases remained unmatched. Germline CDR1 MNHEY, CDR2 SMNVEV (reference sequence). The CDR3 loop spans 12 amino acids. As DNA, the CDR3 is TGTGCCAGCAGGAGCCGACAGGGGGTGGGTTACTTC. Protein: CASRSRQGVGYF.

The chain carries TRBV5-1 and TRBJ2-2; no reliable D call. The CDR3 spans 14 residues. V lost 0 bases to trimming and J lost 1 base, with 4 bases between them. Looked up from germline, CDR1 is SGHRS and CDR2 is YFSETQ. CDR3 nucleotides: TGCGCCAGCAGCTTGGACGGGAACACCGGGGAGCTGTTTTTT. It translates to CASSLDGNTGELFF.

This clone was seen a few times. The DNA of the CDR3 is TGTGCCAGCGGCGGGACAGGACAAGAGACCCAGTACTTC. Translating gives CASGGTGQETQYF. V gene TRBV6-5 combines with J gene TRBJ2-5, with 8 bases aligning to TRBD1. The V gene end was trimmed by 8 bases and the J gene end by 2 bases; junction bases not matched to a gene: 4. CDR3 length: 13 residues. Germline V gene data show CDR1 as MNHEY and CDR2 as SVGAGI.

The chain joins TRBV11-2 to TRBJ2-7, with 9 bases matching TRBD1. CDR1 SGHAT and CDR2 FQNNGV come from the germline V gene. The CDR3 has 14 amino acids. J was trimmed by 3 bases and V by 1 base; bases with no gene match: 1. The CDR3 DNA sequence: TGTGCCAGCAGCTTAGGGACAGGGGTCTACGAGCAGTACTTC. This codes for CASSLGTGVYEQYF.

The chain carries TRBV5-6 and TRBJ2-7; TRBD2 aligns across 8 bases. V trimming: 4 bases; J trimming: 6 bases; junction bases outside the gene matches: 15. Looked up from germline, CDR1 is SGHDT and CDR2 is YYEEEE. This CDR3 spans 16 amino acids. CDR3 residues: CASSPGGGQIMSEQYF. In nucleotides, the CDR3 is TGTGCCAGCAGCCCGGGGGGGGGCCAAATTATGAGCGAGCAGTACTTC. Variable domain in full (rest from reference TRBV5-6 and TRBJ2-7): DAGVTQSPTHLIKTRGQQVTLRCSPKSGHDTVSWYQQALGQGPQFIFQYYEEEERQRGNFPDRFSGHQFPNYSSELNVNALLLGDSALYLCASSPGGGQIMSEQYFGPGTRLTVT.